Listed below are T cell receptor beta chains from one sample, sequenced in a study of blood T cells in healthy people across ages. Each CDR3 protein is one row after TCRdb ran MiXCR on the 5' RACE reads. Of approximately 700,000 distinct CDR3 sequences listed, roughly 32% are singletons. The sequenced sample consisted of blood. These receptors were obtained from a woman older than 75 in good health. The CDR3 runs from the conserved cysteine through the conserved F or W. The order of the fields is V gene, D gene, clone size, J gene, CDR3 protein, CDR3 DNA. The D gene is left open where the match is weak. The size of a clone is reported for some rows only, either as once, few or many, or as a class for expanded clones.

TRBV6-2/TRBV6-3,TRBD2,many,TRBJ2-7,CASSLAGKPREQYF,TGTGCCAGCAGTCTAGCGGGGAAGCCGAGGGAGCAGTACTTC
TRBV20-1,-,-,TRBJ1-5,CSARDVAGDDQPQHF,TGCAGTGCTAGAGACGTGGCAGGGGACGATCAGCCCCAGCATTTT
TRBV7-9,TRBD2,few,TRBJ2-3,CASSLAGGLALETQYF,TGTGCCAGCAGCTTAGCGGGGGGACTAGCCTTAGAGACGCAGTATTTT
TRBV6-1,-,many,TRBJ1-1,CASSDRTPPVAFF,TGTGCCAGCAGTGACCGGACACCTCCGGTCGCTTTCTTT
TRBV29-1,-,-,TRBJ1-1,CSVEEARVTEAFF,TGCAGCGTTGAGGAGGCCAGGGTCACTGAAGCTTTCTTT
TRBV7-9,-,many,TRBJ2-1,CASSLLRVGNEQFF,TGTGCCAGCAGCTTGTTAAGGGTTGGCAATGAGCAGTTCTTC
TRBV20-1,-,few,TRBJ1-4,CSARASSIPNEKLFF,TGCAGTGCTAGAGCGTCCTCCATTCCAAATGAAAAACTGTTTTTT
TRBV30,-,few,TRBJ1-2,CAWSAGGLGYTF,TGTGCCTGGAGTGCTGGCGGTTTGGGCTACACCTTC
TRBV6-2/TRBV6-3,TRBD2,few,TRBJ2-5,CASTLLAGGPSTQYF,TGTGCCAGCACCTTACTAGCGGGGGGCCCTTCCACCCAGTACTTC
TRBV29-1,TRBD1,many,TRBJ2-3,CSVNEPGQGAADTQYF,TGCAGCGTTAATGAACCGGGACAGGGGGCTGCAGATACGCAGTATTTT
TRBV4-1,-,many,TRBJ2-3,CASSQDLLGRPPDTQYF,TGCGCCAGCAGCCAAGATCTCTTGGGGAGACCGCCCGATACGCAGTATTTT
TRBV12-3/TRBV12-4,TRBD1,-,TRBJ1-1,CASSLVPDRGTEAFF,TGTGCCAGCAGTTTAGTCCCAGACAGGGGCACTGAAGCTTTCTTT
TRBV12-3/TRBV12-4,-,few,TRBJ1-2,CASGRDLCYGYTF,TGTGCCAGCGGGAGAGACTTATGCTATGGCTACACCTTC
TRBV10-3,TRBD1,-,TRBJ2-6,CAISGFGTGLASGANVLTF,TGTGCCATCAGTGGGTTCGGGACAGGGCTTGCCTCTGGGGCTAACGTCCTGACTTTC
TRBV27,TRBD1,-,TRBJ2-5,CASRDRGGGDKQYF,TGTGCCAGCAGGGACAGGGGTGGCGGCGACAAGCAGTACTTC
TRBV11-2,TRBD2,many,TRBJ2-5,CASSAGTSAGETQYF,TGTGCCAGCAGCGCCGGGACTAGCGCAGGGGAGACCCAGTACTTC
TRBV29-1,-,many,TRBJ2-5,CSVESGLEETQYF,TGCAGCGTTGAATCGGGGCTCGAGGAGACCCAGTACTTC
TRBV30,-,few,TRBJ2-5,CAWSTAIGETQYF,TGTGCCTGGAGTACGGCAATAGGGGAGACCCAGTACTTC